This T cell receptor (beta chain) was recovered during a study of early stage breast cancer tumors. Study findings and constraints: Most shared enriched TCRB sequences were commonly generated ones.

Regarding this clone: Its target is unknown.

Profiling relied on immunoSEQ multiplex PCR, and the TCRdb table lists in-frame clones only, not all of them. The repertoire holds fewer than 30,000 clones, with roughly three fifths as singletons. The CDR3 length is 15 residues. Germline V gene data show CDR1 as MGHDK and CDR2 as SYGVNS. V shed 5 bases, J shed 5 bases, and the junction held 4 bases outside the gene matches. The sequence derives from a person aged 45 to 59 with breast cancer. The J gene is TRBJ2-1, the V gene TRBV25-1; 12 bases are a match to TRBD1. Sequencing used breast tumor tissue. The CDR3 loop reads CASSPRDRGHNEQFF. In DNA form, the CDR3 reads TGTGCCAGCAGTCCCCGGGACAGGGGGCACAATGAGCAGTTCTTC. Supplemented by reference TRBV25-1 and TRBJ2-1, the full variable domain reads EADIYQTPRYLVIGTGKKITLECSQTMGHDKMYWYQQDPGMELHLIHYSYGVNSTEKGDLSSESTVSRIRTEHFPLTLESARPSHTSQYLCASSPRDRGHNEQFFGPGTRLTVL.